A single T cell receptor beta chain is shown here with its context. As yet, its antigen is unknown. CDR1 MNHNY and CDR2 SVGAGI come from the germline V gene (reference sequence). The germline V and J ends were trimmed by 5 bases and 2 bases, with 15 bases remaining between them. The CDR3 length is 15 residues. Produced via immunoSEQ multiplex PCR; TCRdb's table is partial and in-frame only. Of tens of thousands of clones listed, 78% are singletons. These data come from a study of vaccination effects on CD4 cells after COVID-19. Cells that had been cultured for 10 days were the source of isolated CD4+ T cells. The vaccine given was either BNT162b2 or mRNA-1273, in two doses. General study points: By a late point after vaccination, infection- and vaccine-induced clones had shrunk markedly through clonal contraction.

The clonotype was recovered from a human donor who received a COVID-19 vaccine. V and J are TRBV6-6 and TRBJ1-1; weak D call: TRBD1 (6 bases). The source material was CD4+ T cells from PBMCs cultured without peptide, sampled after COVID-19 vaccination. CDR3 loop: CASSQLGQPNTEAFF. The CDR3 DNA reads TGTGCCAGCAGTCAGCTTGGACAGCCCAACACTGAAGCTTTCTTT.